A selection of T cell receptor beta chains follows, all from one sample in a study of Graves' ophthalmopathy and Graves' hyperthyroidism. TCRdb reprocessed the multiplex PCR reads via MiXCR and lists one record per CDR3 protein. Among 660,000 or so distinct CDR3 sequences listed, approximately 39% were seen once. The sequenced material came from peripheral blood. All receptors come from an adult man with Graves' ophthalmopathy. Each CDR3 is given without its conserved first and last residue. The D gene is left open where the match is weak.

CDR3aa: ASSMGQGRYQPQH
v_gene: TRBV19
d_gene: TRBD1

CDR3aa: ASSVSGWDGRSTGELF
v_gene: TRBV12-3/TRBV12-4
d_gene: -

CDR3aa: ASSSGTLEETQY
v_gene: TRBV5-1
d_gene: -

CDR3aa: ASSPTGAMNTGELF
v_gene: TRBV11-2
d_gene: TRBD1

CDR3aa: ASSPASKVTGANVPT
v_gene: TRBV27
d_gene: -

CDR3aa: ASVGDRSTDTQY
v_gene: TRBV10-3
d_gene: TRBD1

CDR3aa: ATSRVGGTSGANVLT
v_gene: TRBV15
d_gene: -

CDR3aa: VSSQGTANYGYT
v_gene: TRBV4-3
d_gene: -

CDR3aa: SASSGTGGNTIY
v_gene: TRBV20-1
d_gene: TRBD1

CDR3aa: ASSLNGDTEAF
v_gene: TRBV7-6
d_gene: -

CDR3aa: ASSVSWAVLGDTQY
v_gene: TRBV9
d_gene: -

CDR3aa: ANGGPEQY
v_gene: TRBV6-1
d_gene: -

CDR3aa: ASSVGAGQGMETQY
v_gene: TRBV9
d_gene: TRBD1

CDR3aa: ASSMADRAWNTEAF
v_gene: TRBV19
d_gene: TRBD1

CDR3aa: ASSMKDRAFYEH
v_gene: TRBV19
d_gene: TRBD1

CDR3aa: ASSQGRQGRRYGYT
v_gene: TRBV11-3
d_gene: TRBD1

CDR3aa: SARLAGVNEQY
v_gene: TRBV20-1
d_gene: TRBD2